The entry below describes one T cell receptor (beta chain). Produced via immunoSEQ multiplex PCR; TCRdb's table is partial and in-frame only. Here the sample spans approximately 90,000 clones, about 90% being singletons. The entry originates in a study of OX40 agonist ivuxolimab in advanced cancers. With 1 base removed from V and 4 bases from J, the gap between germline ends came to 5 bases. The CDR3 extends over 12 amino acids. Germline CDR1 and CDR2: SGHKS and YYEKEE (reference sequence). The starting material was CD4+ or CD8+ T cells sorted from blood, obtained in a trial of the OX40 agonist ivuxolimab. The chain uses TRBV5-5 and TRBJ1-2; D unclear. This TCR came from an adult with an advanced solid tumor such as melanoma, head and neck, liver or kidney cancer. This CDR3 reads CASSLSSYGYTF. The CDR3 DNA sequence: TGTGCCAGCAGCTTGAGCAGCTATGGCTACACCTTC.